The 30 T cell receptor beta chains given below trace back to one sample, sequenced in a study of blood T cell repertoires in COVID-19. The method was immunoSEQ multiplex PCR; TCRdb's version includes in-frame clones alone and lacks a portion of them. Of about 400,000 clones in the sample, around 87% were seen once. Sequenced input: PBMCs or T cells enriched from blood (not recorded which). The receptors derive from a woman between 50 and 59 years old who had recovered from COVID-19.

This clone occurred once. The V and J genes are TRBV15 and TRBJ1-6; weak D call: TRBD1 (6 bases). Between the trimmed V and J ends, which lost 4 bases and 9 bases, there was a span of 13 bases. This CDR3 spans 14 amino acids. Germline assignment: CDR1 LNHNV and CDR2 YYDKDF (reference sequence). CDR3 loop: CATSMAGESSPLHF. In DNA, the CDR3 is TGTGCCACCAGCATGGCAGGGGAATCTTCACCCCTCCACTTT.

The chain carries TRBV19 and TRBJ1-5; 9 bases are a match to TRBD1. V shed 1 base and J 4 bases; nucleotides not matched to a gene: 2. This CDR3 has 15 amino acids. Germline CDR1 LNHDA, CDR2 SQIVND (reference sequence). CDR3 sequence (DNA): TGTGCCAGTAGTATAGGACAGGGGGATAATCAGCCCCAGCATTTT. Encoded protein: CASSIGQGDNQPQHF.

The rearrangement joins TRBV9 to TRBJ1-4; D unresolved. The CDR3 is 13 residues long. The germline V and J ends were trimmed by 4 bases and 8 bases, with 12 bases remaining between them. The germline V gene has CDR1 SGDLS and CDR2 YYNGEE. DNA of the CDR3: TGTGCCAGCAGCCCACGAACCGGGGAAAAACTGTTTTTT. Translated: CASSPRTGEKLFF.

V is TRBV6-5 and J is TRBJ1-2, with 7 bases aligning to TRBD1. CDR3 size: 14 residues. After removal of 7 bases from V and 1 base from J, the junction contained 6 bases not matched to a gene. Germline V gives CDR1 MNHEY, CDR2 SVGAGI. This CDR3 is CASTPGTVNYGYTF. The CDR3 DNA follows: TGTGCCAGCACACCCGGGACAGTTAACTATGGCTACACCTTC.

The genes are TRBV15 and TRBJ2-7; 7 bases match TRBD2. Germline loops: CDR1 LNHNV, CDR2 YYDKDF (reference sequence). The CDR3 runs to 14 residues. With V trimmed by 0 bases and J by 7 bases, 6 bases remained unmatched. The DNA of the CDR3 is TGTGCCACCAGCAGAGATCCTGCCGGGAGGGAGCAGTACTTC. Residues: CATSRDPAGREQYF.

This chain links TRBV2 with TRBJ2-3; 8 positions match TRBD1. Per the germline V gene, CDR1 is SNHLY and CDR2 is FYNNEI. This CDR3 has 14 residues. The J segment lost 2 bases and the V segment lost 8 bases, leaving 6 bases of the junction unmatched. The CDR3, as DNA: TGTGCCAGCCCAGGGGGCTTAACCACAGATACGCAGTATTTT. This encodes CASPGGLTTDTQYF.

This clone showed up just once. The chain couples TRBV9 to TRBJ1-2; possibly TRBD1 for D (6 bases). Trimming stripped 3 bases from V and 2 bases from J, with 11 bases between. The germline CDR1 and CDR2 sequences are SGDLS and YYNGEE. This CDR3 comprises 14 residues. CDR3 sequence: CASSARTENYGYTF. As DNA, the CDR3 is TGTGCCAGCAGCGCAAGGACAGAAAACTATGGCTACACCTTC.

The chain combines TRBV18 with TRBJ2-2, with a possible D match to TRBD2 (6 bases). V lost 5 bases and J lost 5, with 18 bases in between. The CDR3 covers 16 residues. The germline V gene has CDR1 KGHSH and CDR2 LQKENI. The CDR3 loop reads CASSTGTSFGTGELFF. CDR3 sequence (DNA): TGTGCCAGCTCAACCGGGACTTCCTTTGGTACCGGGGAGCTGTTTTTT.

The J gene is TRBJ2-3, the V gene TRBV7-9; TRBD1 might be the D (5 bases). The CDR3 runs to 13 residues. Trimming removed 11 bases at V and 1 base at J, with 13 bases between. CDR1 SEHNR and CDR2 FQNEAQ come from the germline V gene (reference sequence). CDR3 nucleotide sequence: TGTGCCGCAAGGGGTAGGGGCACAGATACGCAGTATTTT. Translated: CAARGRGTDTQYF.

V gene TRBV7-9 combines with J gene TRBJ2-7, with 11 bases that match TRBD1. V lost 5 bases to trimming and J lost 5 bases; unmatched junction nucleotides: 5. The CDR3 length is 14 residues. Germline loops: CDR1 SEHNR, CDR2 FQNEAQ (reference sequence). The CDR3 sequence: CASSPGQGVHEQYF. The CDR3 DNA follows: TGTGCCAGCAGCCCGGGACAGGGGGTCCACGAGCAGTACTTC.

The J gene is TRBJ2-1, the V gene TRBV19, with D possibly matching TRBD2 (6 bases). The length of the CDR3 is 18 residues. V lost 5 bases and J 7 bases, leaving 27 bases between the germline ends. CDR1 LNHDA and CDR2 SQIVND come from the germline V gene (reference sequence). The CDR3 DNA reads as TGTGCCAGTAGTTACCCCCGGGGGACCGAAAAAAGGGCAAATGAGCAGTTCTTC. It specifies CASSYPRGTEKRANEQFF. Complete variable domain (other parts from reference TRBV19 and TRBJ2-1): DGGITQSPKYLFRKEGQNVTLSCEQNLNHDAMYWYRQDPGQGLRLIYYSQIVNDFQKGDIAEGYSVSREKKESFPLTVTSAQKNPTAFYLCASSYPRGTEKRANEQFFGPGTRLTVL.

This clone was found a few times. V is TRBV6-1 and J is TRBJ1-5; 8 bases map to TRBD1. V trimming: 6 bases; J trimming: 11 bases; junction bases outside the gene matches: 6. CDR1 is MNHNS, CDR2 SASEGT, per germline. This CDR3 has 12 amino acids. CDR3 in DNA: TGTGCCAGCAGGTCAGGGGGCTTGTCCCAGCATTTT. Amino acids: CASRSGGLSQHF.

The chain links TRBV3-1 (or the pseudogene TRBV3-2) to TRBJ1-6; D gene unclear. Germline V gives CDR1 LGHDT, CDR2 YNNKEL (reference sequence). The CDR3 consists of 16 residues. V was cut by 6 bases and J by 0 bases, with 12 bases left in between. The CDR3 DNA is TGTGCCAGCAGTTCATTCCCGGGCTCCTATAATTCACCCCTCCACTTT. This sequence encodes CASSSFPGSYNSPLHF.

This sequence joins TRBV7-9 and TRBJ2-7, with D perhaps TRBD1 (5 bases). Germline V gene lookup returns CDR1 SEHNR and CDR2 FQNEAQ (reference sequence). Trimming cost V 1 base and J 5 bases, with 6 bases left between them. This CDR3 spans 12 amino acids. CDR3 nucleotide sequence: TGTGCCAGCAGCTTAGAACAGGACGAGCAGTACTTC. Translation: CASSLEQDEQYF.

The chain carries TRBV3-1 (or the pseudogene TRBV3-2) and TRBJ1-1; D ambiguous. Germline-derived CDR1 and CDR2 are LGHDT and YNNKEL (reference sequence). The V end lost 0 bases, the J end lost 1 base, and 15 bases lay between the germline ends. The length of the CDR3 is 17 residues. The CDR3 spells CASSQDIRRGWNTEAFF. In DNA form, the CDR3 reads TGTGCCAGCAGCCAAGATATCCGGCGGGGTTGGAACACTGAAGCTTTCTTT.

CDR3 sequence: CASSLNRYFQETQYF. CDR3 coding DNA: TGTGCCAGCAGCTTGAACAGATATTTCCAAGAGACCCAGTACTTC. The chain has TRBV5-4 and TRBJ2-5; D call uncertain. Between the trimmed V and J ends, which lost 1 base and 1 base, there was a span of 11 bases. CDR1 is SGHNT and CDR2 is YYREEE in the germline V gene (reference sequence). The CDR3 is made up of 15 amino acids. The complete variable domain, with remaining parts taken from reference TRBV5-4 and TRBJ2-5, reads ETGVTQSPTHLIKTRGQQVTLRCSSQSGHNTVSWYQQALGQGPQFIFQYYREEENGRGNFPPRFSGLQFPNYSSELNVNALELDDSALYLCASSLNRYFQETQYFGPGTRLLVL.

In its sample, this clone was seen many times. The chain links TRBV6-5 to TRBJ2-7, with 7 bases identical to TRBD1. This CDR3 has 16 amino acids. CDR1 is MNHEY, CDR2 SVGAGI, per germline. V was pared by 4 bases and J by 3 bases, with 12 bases of the junction left unmatched. This chain's CDR3 is CASSSPLGDSFYEQYF. DNA of the CDR3: TGTGCCAGCAGTTCGCCACTCGGGGACAGCTTCTACGAGCAGTACTTC.

The V gene is TRBV4-1, the J gene TRBJ1-1; D remains ambiguous. The V and J ends lost 7 bases and 3 bases respectively, with 15 bases between them. Germline lookup yields CDR1 MGHRA and CDR2 YSYEKL. The CDR3 sequence is 14 residues long. CDR3 sequence (DNA): TGCGCCAGCACTGGAACGTTTGCGGACACTGAAGCTTTCTTT. This sequence encodes CASTGTFADTEAFF.

The chain uses TRBV7-2 and TRBJ2-7; possibly TRBD1 for D (5 bases). Germline loops: CDR1 SGHTA, CDR2 FQGNSA. The CDR3 has 14 amino acids. The germline V and J ends were trimmed by 3 bases and 3 bases, with 12 bases remaining between them. The CDR3 is CASSFAGAHYEQYF. The CDR3, as DNA: TGTGCCAGCAGCTTCGCTGGGGCCCACTACGAGCAGTACTTC.

This rearrangement joins TRBV7-9 to TRBJ2-1, with TRBD2 matching over 15 bases. In germline, CDR1 is SEHNR, CDR2 FQNEAQ (reference sequence). J was trimmed by 7 bases and V by 5 bases; bases with no gene match: 12. The CDR3 runs to 18 residues. The CDR3 bases are TGTGCCAGCAGCCCCGGGACTAGCGGGGGGAACCGTTGGAATGAGCAGTTCTTC. It codes for CASSPGTSGGNRWNEQFF.

The J gene is TRBJ1-1, the V gene TRBV7-8; D is ambiguous. The CDR3 has 14 residues. CDR1 and CDR2 from the germline V gene are SGHVS and FQNEAQ. V was shortened by 5 bases and J by 3 bases, with 13 bases between the two germline ends. As DNA, the CDR3 is TGTGCCAGCAGCCAACCCTCCGGGTACACTGAAGCTTTCTTT. Translating gives CASSQPSGYTEAFF.

The chain joins TRBV7-9 to TRBJ2-3; 8 bases agree with TRBD1. This CDR3 region has 15 residues. In germline, CDR1 is SEHNR, CDR2 FQNEAQ (reference sequence). With 2 bases clipped from V and 3 bases from J, the junction kept 4 bases outside the gene matches. The CDR3 here is CASSLLTGATDTQYF. The CDR3 DNA reads TGTGCCAGCAGCTTATTGACAGGGGCGACAGATACGCAGTATTTT.

The chain has TRBV11-2 and TRBJ2-5; no clear D gene. CDR1 and CDR2 (germline): SGHAT, FQNNGV. Trimming removed 1 base from V and 2 bases from J, with 11 bases in between. This CDR3 has 15 residues. This CDR3 is CASSLGVNGQETQYF. The DNA of the CDR3 is TGTGCCAGCAGCTTAGGAGTCAACGGGCAAGAGACCCAGTACTTC. Supplemented by reference TRBV11-2 and TRBJ2-5, the full variable domain reads EAGVAQSPRYKIIEKRQSVAFWCNPISGHATLYWYQQILGQGPKLLIQFQNNGVVDDSQLPKDRFSAERLKGVDSTLKIQPAKLEDSAVYLCASSLGVNGQETQYFGPGTRLLVL.

CDR3 protein: CASSSRVAGGRPNEQFF. For the CDR3, the DNA is TGTGCCAGCAGCTCCAGGGTGGCGGGGGGCCGCCCCAATGAGCAGTTCTTC. The V call is TRBV7-9, the J call TRBJ2-1; TRBD2 matches at 8 bases. V dropped 4 bases and J dropped 6; count of bases not matched to a gene: 14. Germline V CDR1 and CDR2: SEHNR, FQNEAQ (reference sequence). The CDR3 spans 17 residues.

The chain links TRBV27 to TRBJ1-1; 7 bases line up with TRBD1. The CDR3 runs to 15 residues. In germline, CDR1 is MNHEY, CDR2 SMNVEV (reference sequence). V trimming: 8 bases; J trimming: 1 base; junction bases outside the gene matches: 10. The CDR3 protein is CASSKGAGSNTEAFF. The CDR3 DNA reads as TGTGCCAGCTCCAAGGGGGCAGGTTCGAACACTGAAGCTTTCTTT.

This chain connects TRBV10-3 to TRBJ2-5; 13 bases are shared with TRBD2. The CDR3 sequence is 18 residues long. Germline V gene data show CDR1 as ENHRY and CDR2 as SYGVKD. The V and J ends lost 0 bases and 0 bases, in that order; junction bases with no gene match: 4. The CDR3 DNA is TGTGCCATCAGTGAGTCGGGGGGACTAGCGGGGCACCAAGAGACCCAGTACTTC. This translates into CAISESGGLAGHQETQYF.

On this clone: One end of the junction varies from germline; a read error may be responsible. The gene calls are TRBV7-7 and TRBJ1-2, with a weak D call TRBD1 (6 bases). There are 15 residues in the CDR3. In germline, CDR1 is SSHAT, CDR2 FNYEAQ (reference sequence). CDR3 loop: CASSTPGHPPRGYTF. CDR3 bases: TGTGCTAGCAGCACCCCGGGACACCCCCCAAGAGGCTACACCTTC.

The rearrangement joins TRBV9 to TRBJ2-3, with TRBD2 matching 11 bases. The CDR3 runs 16 residues. J lost 4 bases, V lost 3 bases, and 7 bases had no gene match. In germline, CDR1 is SGDLS, CDR2 YYNGEE. Here the CDR3 reads CASSATLAGGPDTQYF. Here the CDR3 DNA reads TGTGCCAGCAGCGCCACGCTAGCGGGGGGACCAGATACGCAGTATTTT.

V and J are TRBV28 and TRBJ1-4; D call uncertain. Trimming left V 3 bases short and J 3 bases short, with 14 bases between. Germline CDR1 and CDR2: MDHEN and SYDVKM. The CDR3 extends over 16 amino acids. CDR3 in DNA: TGTGCCAGCAGTTTGGCTTTTACCTCTCCTAATGAAAAACTGTTTTTT. Translation: CASSLAFTSPNEKLFF.

This clone was seen only once. The chain is built from TRBV12-2 and TRBJ2-7; the table gives TRBD1 as D, unverified against the DNA. TRBV12-2 is described as a pseudogene. The CDR3 length is 13 residues. The CDR3 nucleotides read TGTGCAGGGCTTCTAATGAAGGTCTACGAGCAGTACTTC. This encodes CAGLLMKVYEQYF.